These T cell receptor beta chains were read from a single sample in a study of blood T cell repertoires in COVID-19. Produced via immunoSEQ multiplex PCR; TCRdb's table is partial and in-frame only. The sample records roughly 200,000 clones, about four fifths being singletons. The sample taken for sequencing was peripheral blood. Source of these receptors: a woman between 40 and 55 years old with COVID-19, enrolled during active disease. CDR3s include the opening cysteine and the closing phenylalanine or tryptophan. Each record gives: J gene, clone size, V gene, D gene, CDR3 protein, CDR3 DNA. A D gene is named only where the DNA matches it firmly. Some rows have no size entry. The others give once, few or many, or a class for an expanded clone.

J: TRBJ2-1
size: -
V: TRBV7-6
D: -
CDR3: CASSLAARNNEQFF
DNA: TGTGCCAGCAGCTTAGCAGCGCGGAACAATGAGCAGTTCTTC

J: TRBJ1-1
size: few
V: TRBV18
D: -
CDR3: CASSPVQGEAFF
DNA: TGTGCCAGCTCACCAGTCCAGGGTGAAGCTTTCTTT

J: TRBJ2-3
size: -
V: TRBV30
D: -
CDR3: CAWSKLRVSDTQYF
DNA: TGTGCCTGGAGTAAGCTGCGAGTCTCAGATACGCAGTATTTT

J: TRBJ1-1
size: -
V: TRBV19
D: -
CDR3: CASSRGLTEAFF
DNA: TGTGCCAGTAGTAGAGGGCTCACTGAAGCTTTCTTT

J: TRBJ2-7
size: -
V: TRBV6-5
D: -
CDR3: CASSYAQGTVLYEQYF
DNA: TGTGCCAGCAGTTACGCACAGGGAACCGTGCTCTACGAGCAGTACTTC

J: TRBJ2-1
size: -
V: TRBV24-1
D: TRBD1
CDR3: CATNNLTGGPNYNEQFF
DNA: TGTGCCACCAATAACCTTACAGGGGGTCCTAACTACAATGAGCAGTTCTTC

J: TRBJ1-6
size: -
V: TRBV9
D: -
CDR3: CASTLGGSYNSPLHF
DNA: TGTGCCAGCACCTTGGGGGGTTCCTATAATTCACCCCTCCACTTT

J: TRBJ1-4
size: -
V: TRBV6-2/TRBV6-3
D: TRBD1
CDR3: CASSYSTGERGKLFF
DNA: TGTGCCAGCAGTTACTCGACAGGGGAGAGGGGAAAACTGTTTTTT

J: TRBJ2-5
size: -
V: TRBV1
D: -
CDR3: CTSSQTGSETQYF
DNA: TGCACCAGCAGCCAGACAGGGTCAGAGACCCAGTACTTC

J: TRBJ1-1
size: once
V: TRBV6-5
D: TRBD1
CDR3: CASNYRDRGDQAFF
DNA: TGTGCCAGCAATTACCGGGACAGGGGGGATCAAGCTTTCTTT

J: TRBJ2-7
size: -
V: TRBV3-1/TRBV3-2
D: -
CDR3: CASSQGQRYEQYF
DNA: TGTGCCAGCAGCCAAGGACAGAGGTACGAGCAGTACTTC

J: TRBJ1-1
size: -
V: TRBV6-5
D: -
CDR3: CASNPGLDTEAFF
DNA: TGTGCCAGCAACCCGGGTCTGGACACTGAAGCTTTCTTT

J: TRBJ2-7
size: -
V: TRBV10-3
D: TRBD2
CDR3: CAISSLAGDFGEQYF
DNA: TGTGCCATCAGTAGCCTAGCGGGAGACTTTGGCGAGCAGTACTTC

J: TRBJ1-6
size: -
V: TRBV30
D: -
CDR3: CACTSSGAALHF
DNA: TGTGCCTGCACCTCTAGCGGGGCCGCCCTCCACTTT

J: TRBJ1-5
size: -
V: TRBV29-1
D: -
CDR3: CSVAGGEPTQPQHF
DNA: TGCAGCGTTGCTGGGGGGGAGCCGACCCAGCCCCAGCATTTT

J: TRBJ2-3
size: -
V: TRBV24-1
D: TRBD1
CDR3: CAEGEDRGTDTQYF
DNA: TGTGCCGAAGGGGAGGACAGGGGGACAGATACGCAGTATTTT

J: TRBJ1-6
size: -
V: TRBV9
D: -
CDR3: CASSPRVSSYNSPLHF
DNA: TGTGCCAGCAGCCCCAGGGTCAGCTCCTATAATTCACCCCTCCACTTT

J: TRBJ1-2
size: -
V: TRBV10-3
D: TRBD1
CDR3: CAISEGGQNYGYTF
DNA: TGTGCCATCAGTGAAGGGGGACAGAACTATGGCTACACCTTC

J: TRBJ2-3
size: -
V: TRBV11-3
D: -
CDR3: CASSSGEDTQYF
DNA: TGTGCCAGCAGCTCAGGGGAGGATACGCAGTATTTT

J: TRBJ1-1
size: -
V: TRBV6-5
D: TRBD1
CDR3: CASSRGGKGTEAFF
DNA: TGTGCCAGCAGTAGAGGGGGCAAGGGCACTGAAGCTTTCTTT

J: TRBJ1-6
size: few
V: TRBV7-9
D: TRBD1
CDR3: CASSPRQGANSPLHF
DNA: TGTGCCAGCAGCCCCCGACAGGGGGCTAATTCACCCCTCCACTTT

J: TRBJ1-2
size: -
V: TRBV4-1
D: TRBD1
CDR3: CASSFRDREDGYTF
DNA: TGCGCCAGCAGTTTCCGGGACAGGGAAGATGGCTACACCTTC

J: TRBJ1-1
size: few
V: TRBV6-5
D: -
CDR3: CASSYSGHLNTEAFF
DNA: TGTGCCAGCAGTTACTCGGGACACTTGAACACTGAAGCTTTCTTT

J: TRBJ2-3
size: -
V: TRBV5-4
D: -
CDR3: CASRRRDSTDTQYF
DNA: TGTGCCAGCAGGAGGAGGGACAGCACAGATACGCAGTATTTT

J: TRBJ2-1
size: -
V: TRBV4-1
D: TRBD2
CDR3: CASSHPLAGSDNEQFF
DNA: TGCGCCAGCAGCCATCCTTTAGCGGGAAGCGACAATGAGCAGTTCTTC

J: TRBJ1-1
size: -
V: TRBV12-3/TRBV12-4
D: -
CDR3: CASRPTGYTEAFF
DNA: TGTGCCAGCAGACCAACAGGGTATACTGAAGCTTTCTTT

J: TRBJ1-1
size: few
V: TRBV29-1
D: TRBD1
CDR3: CSVCQGDTEAFF
DNA: TGCAGCGTTTGTCAGGGGGACACTGAAGCTTTCTTT

J: TRBJ2-3
size: -
V: TRBV3-1/TRBV3-2
D: -
CDR3: CASSQGAYQSTDTQYF
DNA: TGTGCCAGCAGCCAAGGGGCCTACCAGAGCACAGATACGCAGTATTTT

J: TRBJ2-7
size: many
V: TRBV11-2
D: TRBD1
CDR3: CASSLDPGGTYEQYF
DNA: TGTGCCAGCAGCTTAGATCCAGGGGGAACCTACGAGCAGTACTTC

J: TRBJ2-5
size: -
V: TRBV21-1
D: -
CDR3: CASTPVRGSEKTQYF
DNA: TGTGCCAGCACCCCTGTTAGGGGGTCGGAGAAGACCCAGTACTTC

J: TRBJ2-2
size: -
V: TRBV11-2
D: TRBD2
CDR3: CASRKLAGGFTGELFF
DNA: TGTGCCAGCAGAAAGCTAGCGGGAGGGTTTACCGGGGAGCTGTTTTTT

J: TRBJ1-6
size: -
V: TRBV18
D: TRBD1
CDR3: CASSPQGNRGSPLHF
DNA: TGTGCCAGCTCACCACAAGGCAACAGGGGTTCACCCCTCCACTTT

J: TRBJ2-7
size: -
V: TRBV4-3
D: TRBD2
CDR3: CASSPSGGLVEQYF
DNA: TGCGCCAGCAGCCCCTCGGGGGGGCTCGTCGAGCAGTACTTC

J: TRBJ1-1
size: -
V: TRBV29-1
D: -
CDR3: CSVAGAVVTEAFF
DNA: TGCAGCGTTGCAGGGGCGGTAGTCACTGAAGCTTTCTTT

J: TRBJ1-5
size: -
V: TRBV6-2/TRBV6-3
D: -
CDR3: CASSSGGFPNQPQHF
DNA: TGTGCCAGCAGTTCAGGAGGGTTCCCAAATCAGCCCCAGCATTTT

J: TRBJ1-1
size: -
V: TRBV19
D: -
CDR3: CASSFPGNTEAFF
DNA: TGTGCCAGTAGTTTCCCAGGGAACACTGAAGCTTTCTTT

J: TRBJ1-2
size: -
V: TRBV6-4
D: -
CDR3: CASSDSIREKSNYGYTF
DNA: TGTGCCAGCAGTGACTCTATAAGGGAGAAATCTAACTATGGCTACACCTTC

J: TRBJ1-2
size: many
V: TRBV5-4
D: TRBD1
CDR3: CASSLSRQGWGYTF
DNA: TGTGCCAGCAGCTTGTCACGACAGGGTTGGGGCTACACCTTC

J: TRBJ1-2
size: many
V: TRBV29-1
D: -
CDR3: CSVRTGTNYGYTF
DNA: TGCAGCGTTAGAACAGGGACGAACTATGGCTACACCTTC

J: TRBJ1-1
size: -
V: TRBV29-1
D: -
CDR3: CSAGDYFAGNTEAFF
DNA: TGCAGCGCGGGAGACTATTTTGCGGGGAACACTGAAGCTTTCTTT

J: TRBJ2-7
size: -
V: TRBV3-1/TRBV3-2
D: TRBD2
CDR3: CASRREGDEQYF
DNA: TGTGCCAGCAGGCGGGAGGGGGACGAGCAGTACTTC

J: TRBJ2-7
size: few
V: TRBV2
D: TRBD2
CDR3: CASKLGVAGGEQYF
DNA: TGTGCCAGTAAACTAGGGGTAGCGGGAGGCGAGCAGTACTTC

J: TRBJ2-7
size: -
V: TRBV29-1
D: -
CDR3: CSVQSPDEEQYF
DNA: TGCAGCGTTCAAAGTCCTGATGAGGAGCAGTACTTC

J: TRBJ1-1
size: -
V: TRBV10-1
D: TRBD1
CDR3: CASRDRVNTEAFF
DNA: TGCGCCAGCAGGGACAGGGTCAACACTGAAGCTTTCTTT

J: TRBJ2-7
size: few
V: TRBV13
D: TRBD2
CDR3: CASSFGTSGPDYEQYF
DNA: TGTGCCAGCAGCTTCGGGACTAGCGGACCAGATTACGAGCAGTACTTC

J: TRBJ2-3
size: few
V: TRBV4-3
D: TRBD2
CDR3: CASSQTSGLGTDTQYF
DNA: TGCGCCAGCAGCCAAACCTCGGGACTAGGAACAGATACGCAGTATTTT

J: TRBJ2-7
size: -
V: TRBV27
D: -
CDR3: CASRKIGTLYEQYF
DNA: TGTGCCAGCAGAAAAATCGGGACACTCTACGAGCAGTACTTC

J: TRBJ2-1
size: -
V: TRBV9
D: TRBD2
CDR3: CASSALAGEISEQFF
DNA: TGTGCCAGCAGCGCCCTAGCGGGAGAGATTAGTGAGCAGTTCTTC

J: TRBJ1-5
size: once
V: TRBV5-6
D: TRBD1
CDR3: CASSRGTGNSNQPQHF
DNA: TGTGCCAGCAGCCGAGGGACAGGTAACAGCAATCAGCCCCAGCATTTT

J: TRBJ2-7
size: -
V: TRBV7-2
D: -
CDR3: CASSLSYEQYF
DNA: TGTGCCAGCAGCCTAAGCTACGAGCAGTACTTC

J: TRBJ2-7
size: -
V: TRBV19
D: -
CDR3: CASSRRTAYEQYF
DNA: TGTGCCAGTAGTAGAAGGACAGCCTACGAGCAGTACTTC